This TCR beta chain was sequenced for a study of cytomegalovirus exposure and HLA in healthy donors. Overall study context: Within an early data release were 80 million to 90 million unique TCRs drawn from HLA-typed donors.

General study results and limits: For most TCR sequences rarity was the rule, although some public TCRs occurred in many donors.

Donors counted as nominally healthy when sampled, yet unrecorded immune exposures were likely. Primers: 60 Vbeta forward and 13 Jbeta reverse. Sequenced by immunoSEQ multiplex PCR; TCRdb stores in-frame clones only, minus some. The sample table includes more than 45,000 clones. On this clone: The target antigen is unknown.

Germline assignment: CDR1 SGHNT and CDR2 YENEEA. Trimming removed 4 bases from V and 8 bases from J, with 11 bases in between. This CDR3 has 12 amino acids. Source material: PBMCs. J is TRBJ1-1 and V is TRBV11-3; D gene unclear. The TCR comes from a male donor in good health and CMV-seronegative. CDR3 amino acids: CASSSAGSEAFF. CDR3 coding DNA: TGTGCCAGCAGCTCCGCGGGGTCGGAAGCTTTCTTT. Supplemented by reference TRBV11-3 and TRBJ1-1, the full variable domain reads EAGVVQSPRYKIIEKKQPVAFWCNPISGHNTLYWYLQNLGQGPELLIRYENEEAVDDSQLPKDRFSAERLKGVDSTLKIQPAELGDSAVYLCASSSAGSEAFFGQGTRLTVV.